Listed here are 19 T cell receptor beta chains from one sample, sequenced in a study of blood T cell repertoires in COVID-19. Libraries were prepared by immunoSEQ multiplex PCR; TCRdb keeps only in-frame clonotypes and omits some of them. In the table there are 55,000 to 80,000 clones, more than 75% of which are singletons. Sequenced material: peripheral blood. The receptor set was obtained from a woman aged 70-85 years with acute or convalescent COVID-19.

This clone has just one count. The chain is built from TRBV7-8 and TRBJ1-1; 8 bases match TRBD1. V was clipped by 3 bases and J by 2 bases; unmatched bases: 17. The CDR3 is made up of 19 amino acids. Per germline, CDR1 SGHVS and CDR2 FQNEAQ. In nucleotides, the CDR3 is TGTGCCAGCAGCTTCTCTTTGTGGAGTGGCGGGACAGGTAACACTGAAGCTTTCTTT. As protein: CASSFSLWSGGTGNTEAFF.

The CDR3 loop is CAIAGTSGTDEQFF. The CDR3 DNA is TGTGCCATTGCCGGGACTAGCGGTACGGATGAGCAGTTCTTC. The gene calls are TRBV10-3 and TRBJ2-1; TRBD2 matches at 11 bases. The CDR3 runs to 14 residues. Germline V gene data show CDR1 as ENHRY and CDR2 as SYGVKD. V was pared by 9 bases and J by 8 bases, with 9 bases of the junction left unmatched.

The chain recombines TRBV30 with TRBJ2-5; D possibly corresponds to TRBD2 (7 bases). This CDR3 region has 15 residues. Trimming left V 7 bases short and J 0 bases short, with 18 bases between. Germline V lookup: CDR1 GTSNPN, CDR2 SVGIG (reference sequence). Here the CDR3 DNA reads TGTGCCTCGAAGGGGGGGCGAGAGTACCAAGAGACCCAGTACTTC. Translation gives CASKGGREYQETQYF. Looking up the rest from reference TRBV30 and TRBJ2-5 gives the full variable domain: SQTIHQWPATLVQPVGSPLSLECTVEGTSNPNLYWYRQAAGRGLQLLFYSVGIGQISSEVPQNLSASRPQDRQFILSSKKLLLSDSGFYLCASKGGREYQETQYFGPGTRLLVL.

In its sample, this clone was seen a few times. V is TRBV19 and J is TRBJ1-5; D gene uncertain. The CDR3 runs 13 residues. Germline V gene lookup returns CDR1 LNHDA and CDR2 SQIVND (reference sequence). Trimming shortened V by 3 bases and J by 7 bases, and 10 bases separated the two germline ends. CDR3 DNA: TGTGCCAGTAGTATCGGACTCCTCCAGCCCCAGCATTTT. It yields the protein CASSIGLLQPQHF.

J is TRBJ1-2 and V is TRBV5-6, with TRBD1 as a possible D gene (6 bases). CDR1 SGHDT and CDR2 YYEEEE come from the germline V gene. The CDR3 has 16 residues. V shed 5 bases and J shed 2 bases, with 19 bases lying between them. CDR3 nucleotides: TGTGCCAGCAGAACGCTTGGGGGTCAGGGGAACTATGGCTACACCTTC. Amino acid sequence: CASRTLGGQGNYGYTF.

The V and J genes are TRBV19 and TRBJ1-5; 7 bases agree with TRBD1. The CDR3 covers 15 residues. J was trimmed by 7 bases and V by 3 bases; bases with no gene match: 9. Germline V gene lookup returns CDR1 LNHDA and CDR2 SQIVND (reference sequence). The CDR3 sequence: CASSIGDREAQPQHF. CDR3 nucleotides: TGTGCCAGTAGTATCGGTGACAGGGAGGCACAGCCCCAGCATTTT.

The V gene is TRBV6-5, the J gene TRBJ1-1; weak D call: TRBD1 (5 bases). CDR3 size: 15 residues. Germline V gene lookup returns CDR1 MNHEY and CDR2 SVGAGI. V lost 0 bases to trimming and J lost 2 bases, with 10 bases between them. CDR3 sequence (DNA): TGTGCCAGCAGTTACTCCGGGGGGAGTAACACTGAAGCTTTCTTT. It encodes CASSYSGGSNTEAFF.

This rearrangement joins TRBV6-6 to TRBJ2-5; 9 nucleotides line up with TRBD1. Germline V gene sequence: CDR1 MNHNY, CDR2 SVGAGI (reference sequence). The CDR3 consists of 14 residues. The ends lost 4 bases at V and 3 bases at J; junction bases unmatched: 3. The CDR3, as DNA: TGTGCCAGCAGTTCCCGGGACAGGGAAGAGACCCAGTACTTC. It specifies CASSSRDREETQYF.

The V call is TRBV18, the J call TRBJ2-2, with D possibly TRBD1 on 6 matching bases. Germline CDR1 reads KGHSH; CDR2 reads LQKENI. The CDR3 runs to 15 residues. With 3 bases removed from V and 3 bases from J, the gap between germline ends came to 11 bases. The CDR3: CASSPGQSYTGELFF. The DNA of the CDR3 is TGTGCCAGCTCACCTGGACAGTCTTACACCGGGGAGCTGTTTTTT.

This chain connects TRBV28 to TRBJ1-3; tentatively, D is TRBD1 (5 bases). Germline values: CDR1 MDHEN, CDR2 SYDVKM. The length of the CDR3 is 14 residues. Between the trimmed V and J ends, which lost 6 bases and 1 base, there was a span of 10 bases. The DNA for the CDR3 is TGTGCCAGCAGGTCGGGACTTTCTGGAAACACCATATATTTT. Residues: CASRSGLSGNTIYF.

V is TRBV5-1 and J is TRBJ2-7, with TRBD2 as a possible D gene (5 bases). The CDR3 loop spans 17 amino acids. The germline CDR1 and CDR2 sequences are SGHRS and YFSETQ. The V end lost 3 bases, the J end lost 0 bases, and 19 bases lay between the germline ends. This CDR3 reads CASSSRGKGMSSYEQYF. The CDR3 DNA is TGCGCCAGCAGCTCGAGAGGGAAGGGTATGAGCTCCTACGAGCAGTACTTC.

The rearrangement uses TRBV7-2 and TRBJ1-6; D unclear. Trimming pared 7 bases from V and 10 bases from J, leaving 17 bases between. The CDR3 has 14 amino acids. CDR1 is SGHTA and CDR2 is FQGNSA in the germline V gene. The CDR3 region has the DNA TGTGCCAGCACCCTACTGGCCACAGAGTCACCCCTCCACTTT. Protein: CASTLLATESPLHF.

The chain combines TRBV7-2 with TRBJ2-3; 11 nucleotides agree with TRBD2. The germline CDR1 and CDR2 sequences are SGHTA and FQGNSA. This CDR3 comprises 18 residues. Trimming at V came to 0 bases and at J to 6 bases, leaving 11 bases not matched to a gene. CDR3 region: CASSLAGLLAGVVDTQYF. The DNA for the CDR3 is TGTGCCAGCAGCTTAGCGGGATTACTAGCGGGAGTGGTGGATACGCAGTATTTT.

The V call is TRBV3-1 (or the pseudogene TRBV3-2), the J call TRBJ2-1, with a tentative D call TRBD2 (6 bases). Germline CDR1 and CDR2: LGHDT and YNNKEL (reference sequence). Trimming stripped 0 bases from V and 9 bases from J, with 12 bases between. The CDR3 contains 14 residues. As DNA, the CDR3 is TGTGCCAGCAGCCAAGATCGGTCCGGGGGTGAGCAGTTCTTC. Amino acids: CASSQDRSGGEQFF.

J is TRBJ2-2 and V is TRBV11-3; D uncertain. Per the germline V gene, CDR1 is SGHNT and CDR2 is YENEEA. Trimming removed 1 base at V and 6 bases at J, with 6 bases between. This CDR3 contains 13 residues. CDR3 residues: CASSLVSSGELFF. The CDR3 DNA sequence: TGTGCCAGCAGCTTAGTTAGCTCCGGGGAGCTGTTTTTT.

V usage is TRBV5-1 and J usage is TRBJ1-1, with a tentative D call TRBD1 (6 bases). Germline V gene lookup returns CDR1 SGHRS and CDR2 YFSETQ. The CDR3 length is 15 residues. The V and J ends lost 4 bases and 3 bases respectively, with 16 bases between them. The DNA for the CDR3 is TGCGCCAGCAGCCCGCTGGGGGCGCTGGACACTGAAGCTTTCTTT. Residues: CASSPLGALDTEAFF.

V usage is TRBV9 and J usage is TRBJ1-4, with D unclear. V shed 4 bases and J shed 2 bases, with 9 bases lying between them. This CDR3 contains 14 residues. Germline V lookup: CDR1 SGDLS, CDR2 YYNGEE. In DNA, the CDR3 is TGTGCCAGCAGCCGGAGGGCGACTAATGAAAAACTGTTTTTT. This encodes CASSRRATNEKLFF.

The CDR3 bases are TGTGCCAGCAGCAACTCCGAGGCGCGGGAGGCCGGACAAGAGACCCAGTACTTC. Translated, it gives CASSNSEAREAGQETQYF. V usage is TRBV21-1 and J usage is TRBJ2-5; no DNA check was done on the table's D call, TRBD2. TRBV21-1 is noted as a pseudogene. This CDR3 comprises 18 residues.

This clone was seen a few times. The V call is TRBV7-2, the J call TRBJ2-3, with D hard to call. V dropped 5 bases and J dropped 1 base, with 16 bases sitting between them. The CDR3 loop spans 16 amino acids. Germline assignment: CDR1 SGHTA and CDR2 FQGNSA. This CDR3 reads CASSPRSLRGTDTQYF. The CDR3, as DNA: TGTGCCAGCAGCCCAAGATCCCTACGCGGCACAGATACGCAGTATTTT.